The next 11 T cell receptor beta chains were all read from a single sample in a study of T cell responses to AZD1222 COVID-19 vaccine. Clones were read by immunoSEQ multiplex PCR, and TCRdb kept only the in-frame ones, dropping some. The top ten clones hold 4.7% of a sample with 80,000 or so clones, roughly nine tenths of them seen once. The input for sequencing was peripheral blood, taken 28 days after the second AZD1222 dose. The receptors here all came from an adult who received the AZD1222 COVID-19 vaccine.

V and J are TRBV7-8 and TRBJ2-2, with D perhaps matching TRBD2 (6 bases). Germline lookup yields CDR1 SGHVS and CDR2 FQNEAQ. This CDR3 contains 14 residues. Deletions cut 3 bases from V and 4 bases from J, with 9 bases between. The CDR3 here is CASSLTGLTGELFF. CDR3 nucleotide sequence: TGTGCCAGCAGCTTGACGGGACTCACCGGGGAGCTGTTTTTT. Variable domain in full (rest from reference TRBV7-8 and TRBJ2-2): GAGVSQSPRYKVAKRGQDVALRCDPISGHVSLFWYQQALGQGPEFLTYFQNEAQLDKSGLPSDRFFAERPEGSVSTLKIQRTQQEDSAVYLCASSLTGLTGELFFGEGSRLTVL.

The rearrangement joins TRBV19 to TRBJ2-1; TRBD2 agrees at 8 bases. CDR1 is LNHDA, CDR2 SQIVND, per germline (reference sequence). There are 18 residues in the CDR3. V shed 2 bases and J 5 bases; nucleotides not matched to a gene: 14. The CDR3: CASSILRGLASGNNEQFF. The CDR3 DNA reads TGTGCCAGTAGTATACTCCGAGGACTAGCATCAGGAAACAATGAGCAGTTCTTC.

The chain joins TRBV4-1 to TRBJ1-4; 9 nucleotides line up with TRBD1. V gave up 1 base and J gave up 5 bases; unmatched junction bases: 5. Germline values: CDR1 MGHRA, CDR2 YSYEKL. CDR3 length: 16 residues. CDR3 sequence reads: CASSQVPGQGNEKLFF. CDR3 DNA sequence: TGCGCCAGCAGCCAAGTTCCGGGACAGGGCAATGAAAAACTGTTTTTT.

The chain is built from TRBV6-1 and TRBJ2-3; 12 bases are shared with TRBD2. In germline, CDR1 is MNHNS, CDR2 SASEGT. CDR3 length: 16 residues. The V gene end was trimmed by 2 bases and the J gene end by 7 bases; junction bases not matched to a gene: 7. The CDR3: CASSEKGLAGPHTQYF. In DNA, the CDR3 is TGTGCCAGCAGTGAAAAGGGACTAGCGGGTCCCCATACGCAGTATTTT.

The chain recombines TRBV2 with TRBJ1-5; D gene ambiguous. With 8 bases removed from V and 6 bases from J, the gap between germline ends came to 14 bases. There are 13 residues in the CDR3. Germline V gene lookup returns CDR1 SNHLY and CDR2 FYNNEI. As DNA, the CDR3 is TGTGCCAGCCGAACCAGTAAGGGTCAGCCCCAGCATTTT. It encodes CASRTSKGQPQHF.

CDR3 DNA sequence: TGTGCCAGCAGCTTGGTCCCCTTACAGGGGGCGCGTGAAAAACTGTTTTTT. Its translation is CASSLVPLQGAREKLFF. The chain carries TRBV5-5 and TRBJ1-4, with 9 bases fitting TRBD1. Losses at the gene ends were 0 bases for V and 7 bases for J; bases not matched to a gene: 10. The CDR3 sequence is 17 residues long. Germline V gene lookup returns CDR1 SGHKS and CDR2 YYEKEE (reference sequence).

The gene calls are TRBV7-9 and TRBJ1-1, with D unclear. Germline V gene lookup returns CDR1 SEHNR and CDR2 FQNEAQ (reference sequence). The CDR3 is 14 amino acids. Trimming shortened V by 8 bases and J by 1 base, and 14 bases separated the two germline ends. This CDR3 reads CASSLAGRNTEAFF. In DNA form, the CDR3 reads TGTGCCAGCTCACTGGCGGGGAGGAACACTGAAGCTTTCTTT.

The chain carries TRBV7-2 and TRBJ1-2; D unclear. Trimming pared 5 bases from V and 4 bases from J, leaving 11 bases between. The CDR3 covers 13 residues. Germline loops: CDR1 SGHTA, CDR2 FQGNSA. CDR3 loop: CASSLEALYGYTF. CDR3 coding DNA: TGTGCCAGCAGCCTTGAGGCCCTCTATGGCTACACCTTC.

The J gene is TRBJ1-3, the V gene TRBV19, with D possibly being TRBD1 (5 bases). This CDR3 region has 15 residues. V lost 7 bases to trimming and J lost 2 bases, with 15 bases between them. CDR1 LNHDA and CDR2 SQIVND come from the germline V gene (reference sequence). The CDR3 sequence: CASKTRAGTGNTIYF. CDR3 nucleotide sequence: TGTGCCAGTAAGACGAGGGCAGGGACTGGAAACACCATATATTTT.

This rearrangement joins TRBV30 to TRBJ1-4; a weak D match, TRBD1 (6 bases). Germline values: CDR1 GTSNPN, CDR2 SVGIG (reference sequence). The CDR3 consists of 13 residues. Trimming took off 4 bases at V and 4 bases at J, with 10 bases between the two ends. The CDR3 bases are TGTGCCTGGACGGGGGGACATAATGAAAAACTGTTTTTT. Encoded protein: CAWTGGHNEKLFF.

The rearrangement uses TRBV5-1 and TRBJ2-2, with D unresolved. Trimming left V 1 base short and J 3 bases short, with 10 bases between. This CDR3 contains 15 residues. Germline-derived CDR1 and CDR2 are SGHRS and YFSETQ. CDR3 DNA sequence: TGCGCCAGCAGCTTGACAGTCTGGGACACCGGGGAGCTGTTTTTT. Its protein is CASSLTVWDTGELFF.